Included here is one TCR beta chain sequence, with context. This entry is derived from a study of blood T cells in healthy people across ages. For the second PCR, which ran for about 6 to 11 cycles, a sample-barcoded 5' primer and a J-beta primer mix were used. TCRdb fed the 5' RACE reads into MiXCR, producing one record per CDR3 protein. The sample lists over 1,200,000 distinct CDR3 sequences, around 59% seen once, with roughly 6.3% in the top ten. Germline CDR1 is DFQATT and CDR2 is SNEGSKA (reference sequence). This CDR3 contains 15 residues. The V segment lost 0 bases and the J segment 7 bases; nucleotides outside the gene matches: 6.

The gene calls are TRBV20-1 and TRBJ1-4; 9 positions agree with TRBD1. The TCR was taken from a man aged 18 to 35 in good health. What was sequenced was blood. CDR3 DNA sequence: TGCAGTGCTAGAGATCCGGGACAGGGACCTGAAAAACTGTTTTTT. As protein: CSARDPGQGPEKLFF.